The present TCR beta chain was sequenced within a study of blood T cells in healthy people across ages. Together with a sample-barcoded 5' primer, a J-beta primer mix was included in a second PCR lasting roughly 7 to 11 cycles. TCRdb processed the 5' RACE reads anew with MiXCR; each CDR3 protein has one entry. The table shows hundreds of thousands of distinct CDR3 sequences, with 44% occurring only once. Regarding this clonotype: Its antigen is unidentified.

The CDR3 is made up of 12 amino acids. Germline V gene lookup returns CDR1 SEHNR and CDR2 FQNEAQ (reference sequence). V was shortened by 8 bases and J by 1 base, with 9 bases between the two germline ends. Study findings and constraints: More naive CD4+ cells and higher diversity marked long-lived donors relative to aged donors.

This TCR came from a man aged 55 to 70 in good health. Sequencing was carried out using blood. The rearrangement joins TRBV7-9 to TRBJ2-7, with a possible D match to TRBD2 (5 bases). The CDR3 nucleotides read TGTGCCAGCGCACTAGTTTCCTACGAGCAGTACTTC. This gives the protein CASALVSYEQYF. The full variable domain, completed using reference TRBV7-9 and TRBJ2-7, is DTGVSQNPRHKITKRGQNVTFRCDPISEHNRLYWYRQTLGQGPEFLTYFQNEAQLEKSRLLSDRFSAERPKGSFSTLEIQRTEQGDSAMYLCASALVSYEQYFGPGTRLTVT.